This T cell receptor beta chain was found in a study of cytomegalovirus exposure and HLA in healthy donors. The study, taken as a whole, reports: Later analysis associated a missense DCLRE1C variant with TCR beta V- and J-gene trimming.

Comments on this clone: Its antigen is not known.

This CDR3 comprises 14 residues. Germline V gene lookup returns CDR1 SQVTM and CDR2 ANQGSEA. V shed 6 bases and J 1 base; nucleotides not matched to a gene: 6. The PCR used 60 Vbeta and 13 Jbeta primers. TCRdb's copy holds only in-frame clones and misses some; the assay was immunoSEQ multiplex PCR. In the table there are 140,000 to 150,000 clones, roughly 78% of which are singletons. Sequences were obtained from PBMCs. The chain recombines TRBV29-1 with TRBJ2-1; 7 bases fit TRBD2. The sequence derives from a female donor in good health and CMV-seronegative. As DNA, the CDR3 is TGCAGCGTACTATATAGCGGGTCCTACAATGAGCAGTTCTTC. The encoded protein is CSVLYSGSYNEQFF.